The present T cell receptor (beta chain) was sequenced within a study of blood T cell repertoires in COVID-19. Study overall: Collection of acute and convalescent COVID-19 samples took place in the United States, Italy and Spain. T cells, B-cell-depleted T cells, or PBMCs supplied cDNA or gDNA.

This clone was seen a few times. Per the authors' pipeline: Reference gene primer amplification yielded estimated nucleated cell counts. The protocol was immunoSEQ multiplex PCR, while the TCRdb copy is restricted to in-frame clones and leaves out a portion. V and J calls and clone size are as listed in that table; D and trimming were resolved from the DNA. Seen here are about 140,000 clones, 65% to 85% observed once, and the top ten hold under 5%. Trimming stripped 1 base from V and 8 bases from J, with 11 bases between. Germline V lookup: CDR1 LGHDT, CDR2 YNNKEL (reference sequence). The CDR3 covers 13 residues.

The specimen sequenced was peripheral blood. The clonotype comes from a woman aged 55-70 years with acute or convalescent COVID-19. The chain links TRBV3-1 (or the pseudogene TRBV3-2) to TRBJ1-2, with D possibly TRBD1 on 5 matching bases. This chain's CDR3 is CASSQGLGRGYTF. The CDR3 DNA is TGTGCCAGCAGCCAAGGGTTGGGGCGCGGCTACACCTTC.